The entry below describes one T cell receptor beta chain. Its specificity is not known. The CDR3 has 15 amino acids. Trimming removed 4 bases from V and 0 bases from J; junction bases left unmatched: 5. Germline V gene data show CDR1 as LNHDA and CDR2 as SQIVND (reference sequence). Autologous stem cell transplantation was followed by relapse in every patient, and brentuximab vedotin exposure varied. This sample is drawn from a study of PD-1 blockade in classical Hodgkin lymphoma. The study's findings and limits: There was a significant rise in CD4+ TCR diversity by C4D1, with no such rise for CD8+. Newly diagnosed and completely responding patients shared comparable baseline diversity. Exclusion was applied to patients who started nivolumab under 1 year after ASCT. A reduction in baseline TCR diversity was reportedly seen in newly diagnosed patients relative to healthy donors.

Produced via immunoSEQ multiplex PCR; TCRdb's table is partial and in-frame only. In the table there are about 98,000 clones, around 81% of which are singletons. The chain joins TRBV19 to TRBJ2-5; 7 nucleotides agree with TRBD1. Sequencing used peripheral blood mononuclear cells (PBMCs), obtained before the second cycle of nivolumab. This receptor was taken from a human donor with classical Hodgkin lymphoma. CDR3 DNA sequence: TGTGCCAGTAGTAAACGACAGGGAAACCAAGAGACCCAGTACTTC. Translated: CASSKRQGNQETQYF.